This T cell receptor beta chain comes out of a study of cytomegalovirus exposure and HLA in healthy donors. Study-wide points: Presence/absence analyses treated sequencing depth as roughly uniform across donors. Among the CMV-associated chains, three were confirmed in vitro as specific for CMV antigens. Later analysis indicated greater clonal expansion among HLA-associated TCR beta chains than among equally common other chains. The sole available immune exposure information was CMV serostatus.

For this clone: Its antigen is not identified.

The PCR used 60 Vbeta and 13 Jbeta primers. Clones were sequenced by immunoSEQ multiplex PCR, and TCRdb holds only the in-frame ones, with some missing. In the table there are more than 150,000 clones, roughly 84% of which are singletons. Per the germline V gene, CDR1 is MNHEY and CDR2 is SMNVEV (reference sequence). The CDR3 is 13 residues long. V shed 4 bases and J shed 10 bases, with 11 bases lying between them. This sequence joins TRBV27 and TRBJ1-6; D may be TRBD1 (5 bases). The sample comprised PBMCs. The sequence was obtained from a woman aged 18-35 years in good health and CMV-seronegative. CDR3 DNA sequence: TGTGCCAGCAGTTCGTACGGGGGATCACCCCTCCACTTT. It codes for CASSSYGGSPLHF.